This T cell receptor beta chain was identified in a study of response to subunit inactivated influenza vaccine (dated by TCRdb to about 2018). Regarding the complete study: The study used deep quantitative T cell receptor repertoire profiling to track responses to a trivalent subunit inactivated influenza vaccine. Paper-wide results and their limitations: The authors suggested that each seasonal influenza vaccination may recruit only a limited number of new T cells.

Libraries came from RT-PCR. Data came from an Illumina HiSeq 2500. Clones were called with MiXCR by TCRdb after fastp trimmed the public reads at Q25, and only in-frame beta chains were retained. Rows are unified per CDR3 protein, each entry keeping the most common DNA and genes. For this sample the table gives 500,000 or so distinct CDR3 sequences, of which 15% to 20% were detected only once. The top ten hold 3% to 3.5% of the sample. The CDR3 runs 10 residues from the cysteine to the phenylalanine. Only the CDR3 portion is preserved as DNA: 30 bases, with reading frame beginning at the first base. Trimming at the junction amounts to 6 bases on V and 1 base on J, and the germline ends lie 3 bases apart. From the germline V gene, CDR1 is SQVTM and CDR2 is ANQGSEA. This clonotype was counted a few times. Its antigen remains undetermined. Base quality data are lacking; no much larger clone is found one base away.

The chain is made from TRBV29-1 and TRBJ1-1; the D gene cannot be named for sure. The clonotype originates from a man aged 50 to 69 who received an inactivated influenza vaccine. Donor details come from another sample of the same person, matched by shared clones. The material sequenced was CD4+ T cells sorted from PBMCs, taken around 25 months after vaccination. The CDR3 protein sequence reads: CSVSNTEAFF. The sequence in DNA is TGCAGCGTATCGAACACTGAAGCTTTCTTT.